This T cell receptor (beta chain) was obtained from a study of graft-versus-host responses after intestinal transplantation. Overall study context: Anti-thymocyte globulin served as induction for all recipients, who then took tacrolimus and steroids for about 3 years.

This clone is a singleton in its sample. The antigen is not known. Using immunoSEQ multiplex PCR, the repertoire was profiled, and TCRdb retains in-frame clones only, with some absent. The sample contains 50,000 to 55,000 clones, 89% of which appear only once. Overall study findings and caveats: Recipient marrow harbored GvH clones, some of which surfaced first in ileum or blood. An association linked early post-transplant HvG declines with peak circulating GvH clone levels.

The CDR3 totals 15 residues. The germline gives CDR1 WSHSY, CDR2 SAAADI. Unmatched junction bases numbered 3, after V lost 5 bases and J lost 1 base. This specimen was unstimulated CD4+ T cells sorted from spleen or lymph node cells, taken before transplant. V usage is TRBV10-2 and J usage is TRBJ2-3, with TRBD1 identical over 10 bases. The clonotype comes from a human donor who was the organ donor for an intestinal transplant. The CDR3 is CASSLTGGGTDTQYF. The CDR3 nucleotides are TGCGCCAGCAGTTTGACAGGGGGCGGCACAGATACGCAGTATTTT.